This T cell receptor (beta chain) was captured in a study of blood T cell repertoires in COVID-19. Background on the study: Italy, Spain and the United States were the sources of the convalescent and acute COVID-19 samples. PBMCs, B-cell-depleted T cells, or T cells were the source of the cDNA or gDNA that made up the material.

Original methodology: By means of reference gene primer amplification, nucleated cell counts were estimated. Profiled with immunoSEQ multiplex PCR; TCRdb holds only in-frame clones, not every one. V and J calls and clone size are those listed in that table; D and trimming were worked out from the DNA. There are about 28,000 clones in the sample; approximately 88% occur only once, and approximately 2.4% lies in the top ten. The CDR3 is 15 residues long. The germline gives CDR1 SGDLS, CDR2 YYNGEE. Unmatched junction bases numbered 6, after V lost 0 bases and J lost 8 bases. The receptor was derived from a human donor in a cohort sampled during active COVID-19. Input material: peripheral blood. The rearrangement joins TRBV9 to TRBJ1-2; 11 bases map to TRBD1. The CDR3 region is CASSVVGQGATGYTF. CDR3 sequence (DNA): TGTGCCAGCAGCGTAGTAGGACAGGGGGCAACCGGCTACACCTTC.